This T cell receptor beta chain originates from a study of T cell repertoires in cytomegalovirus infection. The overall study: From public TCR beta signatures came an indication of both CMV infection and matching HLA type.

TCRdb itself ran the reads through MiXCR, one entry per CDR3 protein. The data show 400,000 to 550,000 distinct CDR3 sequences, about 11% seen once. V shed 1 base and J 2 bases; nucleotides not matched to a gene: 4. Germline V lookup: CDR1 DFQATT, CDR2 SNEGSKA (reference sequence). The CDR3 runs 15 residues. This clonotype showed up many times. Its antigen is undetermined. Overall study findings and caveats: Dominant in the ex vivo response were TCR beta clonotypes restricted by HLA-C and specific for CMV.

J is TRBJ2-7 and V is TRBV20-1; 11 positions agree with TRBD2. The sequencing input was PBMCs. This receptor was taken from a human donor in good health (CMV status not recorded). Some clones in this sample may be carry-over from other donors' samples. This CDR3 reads CSARGPSGRPYEQYF. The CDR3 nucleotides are TGCAGTGCTAGAGGGCCTAGCGGGAGGCCCTACGAGCAGTACTTC.